The 30 T cell receptor beta chains reported below all come from one sample, sequenced in a study of shared clonotypes between healthy human individuals. TCRdb's table, derived via immunoSEQ multiplex PCR, lists solely in-frame clones and lacks some. The sample has a few million clones, roughly 93% seen once. The sequenced sample consisted of naive CD4+ T cells from PBMCs. Subset specified: CD45RA+ positively selected. The source is a man between 18 and 29 years old in good health. Some clones in this sample may be carry-over from other donors' samples.

This rearrangement joins TRBV4-3 to TRBJ1-2; TRBD1 agrees at 7 bases. Germline CDR1 is LGHNA and CDR2 is YSLEER. This CDR3 region has 16 residues. Trimming took 1 base from V and 1 from J; bases not matched to a gene: 6. The CDR3 here is CASSQGWDRLNYGYTF. The CDR3 DNA is TGCGCCAGCAGCCAAGGATGGGACAGACTTAACTATGGCTACACCTTC.

The chain joins TRBV30 to TRBJ2-5; TRBD1 might be the D (6 bases). The germline V and J ends were trimmed by 3 bases and 4 bases, with 12 bases remaining between them. Germline values: CDR1 GTSNPN, CDR2 SVGIG (reference sequence). The CDR3 covers 13 residues. CDR3 DNA sequence: TGTGCCTGGAGATTAACAGGGAGAGAGACCCAGTACTTC. Its protein is CAWRLTGRETQYF. Looking up the rest from reference TRBV30 and TRBJ2-5 gives the full variable domain: SQTIHQWPATLVQPVGSPLSLECTVEGTSNPNLYWYRQAAGRGLQLLFYSVGIGQISSEVPQNLSASRPQDRQFILSSKKLLLSDSGFYLCAWRLTGRETQYFGPGTRLLVL.

The J gene is TRBJ1-5, the V gene TRBV27; D not resolved. The V gene's germline CDR1 is MNHEY and CDR2 SMNVEV (reference sequence). This CDR3 is built from 18 residues. Trimming cost V 1 base and J 0 bases, with 16 bases left between them. CDR3 amino acids: CASSLFSVGGVSNQPQHF. The CDR3 nucleotides are TGTGCCAGCAGTTTATTTTCGGTAGGTGGGGTTAGCAATCAGCCCCAGCATTTT.

The rearrangement joins TRBV27 to TRBJ2-1, with D maybe TRBD2 (6 bases). Trimming left V 2 bases short and J 9 bases short, with 11 bases between. CDR1 and CDR2 (germline): MNHEY, SMNVEV (reference sequence). The CDR3 sequence is 13 residues long. CDR3 coding DNA: TGTGCCAGCAGTTTAGGCGGGGTGGGTGAGCAGTTCTTC. Amino acids: CASSLGGVGEQFF.

The gene calls are TRBV9 and TRBJ2-3; D might be TRBD2 (6 bases). The CDR3 covers 16 residues. V was shortened by 4 bases and J by 2 bases, with 17 bases between the two germline ends. Per the germline V gene, CDR1 is SGDLS and CDR2 is YYNGEE. DNA of the CDR3: TGTGCCAGCAGCCCTGGGGGGAGCGGCTACACAGATACGCAGTATTTT. This codes for CASSPGGSGYTDTQYF.

The V call is TRBV2, the J call TRBJ2-5; D might be TRBD1 (5 bases). There are 13 residues in the CDR3. With 9 bases removed from V and 5 bases from J, the gap between germline ends came to 16 bases. Looked up from germline, CDR1 is SNHLY and CDR2 is FYNNEI. CDR3 sequence: CASLGHLGETQYF. The CDR3 region has the DNA TGTGCCAGTCTCGGACATCTGGGGGAGACCCAGTACTTC.

The chain is built from TRBV10-3 and TRBJ2-1; either TRBD1 or TRBD2 may supply D (6 bases each). Deletions cut 7 bases from V and 4 bases from J, with 14 bases between. Germline V gene data show CDR1 as ENHRY and CDR2 as SYGVKD. The CDR3 totals 14 residues. CDR3 in amino acids: CAINLGGSYNEQFF. The CDR3 nucleotides are TGTGCCATCAATCTGGGGGGCTCGTACAATGAGCAGTTCTTC.

This chain links TRBV2 with TRBJ2-3; D is unresolved. Germline loops: CDR1 SNHLY, CDR2 FYNNEI. V gave up 5 bases and J gave up 0 bases, with 15 bases separating them. The CDR3 consists of 16 residues. DNA for the CDR3: TGTGCCAGCAGTATACGGACGGGTGCTAGCACAGATACGCAGTATTTT. It specifies CASSIRTGASTDTQYF.

This sequence joins TRBV4-1 and TRBJ1-2; no clear D. The CDR3 extends over 15 amino acids. V lost 4 bases and J 3 bases, leaving 15 bases between the germline ends. Germline V gene sequence: CDR1 MGHRA, CDR2 YSYEKL. The CDR3, as DNA: TGCGCCAGCAGCCGACTTTACGACCCTTACTATGGCTACACCTTC. It is translated as CASSRLYDPYYGYTF.

The chain employs TRBV5-5 and TRBJ2-3; 9 bases line up with TRBD2. Per germline, CDR1 SGHKS and CDR2 YYEKEE (reference sequence). After removal of 4 bases from V and 6 bases from J, the junction contained 15 bases not matched to a gene. The CDR3 is made up of 17 amino acids. CDR3 protein: CASSPLGAGGVRDTQYF. The DNA for the CDR3 is TGTGCCAGCAGCCCCTTAGGGGCGGGAGGGGTAAGGGATACGCAGTATTTT.

The chain couples TRBV5-6 to TRBJ2-7; 9 bases fit TRBD1. V dropped 4 bases and J dropped 2; count of bases not matched to a gene: 4. Germline V CDR1 and CDR2: SGHDT, YYEEEE. The CDR3 totals 14 residues. In DNA, the CDR3 is TGTGCCAGCAGCCGGGACAGGGATCCCTACGAGCAGTACTTC. It specifies CASSRDRDPYEQYF.

The rearrangement links TRBV29-1 to TRBJ2-5; 7 nucleotides agree with TRBD2. There are 12 residues in the CDR3. CDR1 is SQVTM and CDR2 is ANQGSEA in the germline V gene. The V gene end was trimmed by 6 bases and the J gene end by 6 bases; junction bases not matched to a gene: 7. The CDR3: CSVWGGSQTQYF. Here the CDR3 DNA reads TGCAGCGTGTGGGGCGGGAGTCAGACCCAGTACTTC.

The chain couples TRBV2 to TRBJ2-4; weak D call: TRBD2 (5 bases). The CDR3 consists of 16 residues. Per the germline V gene, CDR1 is SNHLY and CDR2 is FYNNEI. The V end was cut by 4 bases, the J end by 0 bases, with 13 bases between. The CDR3 is CASSGVGKEAKNIQYF. The CDR3 region has the DNA TGTGCCAGCAGTGGGGTCGGGAAGGAAGCCAAAAACATTCAGTACTTC.

V usage is TRBV4-2 and J usage is TRBJ2-3, with 10 bases lining up with TRBD1. The trim removed 3 bases at V and 2 bases at J, leaving 8 bases unmatched. The germline gives CDR1 LGHNA, CDR2 YNFKEQ. This CDR3 region has 17 residues. The CDR3 spells CASSHFPGQGITDTQYF. In DNA form, the CDR3 reads TGTGCCAGCAGCCACTTCCCGGGACAGGGGATCACAGATACGCAGTATTTT.

V and J are TRBV10-1 and TRBJ2-1; 12 bases match TRBD1. CDR1 WNHNN and CDR2 SYGVQD come from the germline V gene (reference sequence). The CDR3 has 16 residues. V shed 7 bases, J shed 7 bases, and the junction held 11 bases outside the gene matches. CDR3 region: CASTPGTGGEGNEQFF. CDR3 sequence (DNA): TGCGCCAGCACCCCCGGGACAGGGGGCGAGGGGAATGAGCAGTTCTTC.

The chain carries TRBV6-5 and TRBJ1-2; no definite D call. Germline lookup yields CDR1 MNHEY and CDR2 SVGAGI. This CDR3 spans 14 amino acids. The V end lost 0 bases, the J end lost 8 bases, and 13 bases lay between the germline ends. The CDR3 sequence is CASSYSGGVEGYTF. The CDR3 bases are TGTGCCAGCAGTTACTCGGGCGGGGTGGAGGGCTACACCTTC.

This clone was picked up a small number of times. The genes are TRBV28 and TRBJ1-5; D is perhaps TRBD1 (6 bases). V lost 5 bases, J lost 9 bases, and 17 bases lay in between. CDR1 MDHEN and CDR2 SYDVKM come from the germline V gene. The CDR3 is made up of 14 amino acids. CDR3 amino acids: CASSPRTAGLPQHF. The CDR3 DNA reads as TGTGCCAGCAGTCCACGGACAGCGGGACTGCCCCAGCATTTT.

The chain joins TRBV2 to TRBJ1-2; D uncertain. Germline loops: CDR1 SNHLY, CDR2 FYNNEI. V lost 7 bases and J lost 4, with 13 bases in between. The CDR3 length is 13 residues. For the CDR3, the DNA is TGTGCCAGCACCCCGGGGTACCCCTATGGCTACACCTTC. This encodes CASTPGYPYGYTF.

V gene TRBV19 combines with J gene TRBJ1-2, with D hard to call. The CDR3 consists of 14 residues. Per germline, CDR1 LNHDA and CDR2 SQIVND (reference sequence). V lost 7 bases to trimming and J lost 5 bases, with 17 bases between them. The DNA for the CDR3 is TGTGCCAGTACAGACGGGTCGATGGGTTATGGCTACACCTTC. Translated: CASTDGSMGYGYTF.

The gene calls are TRBV4-2 and TRBJ2-3; 10 bases fit TRBD2. Germline CDR1 and CDR2: LGHNA and YNFKEQ. Unmatched junction bases numbered 2, after V lost 3 bases and J lost 2 bases. The CDR3 is 15 amino acids. CDR3 protein: CASSHLAGATDTQYF. As DNA, the CDR3 is TGTGCCAGCAGCCACCTAGCGGGAGCCACAGATACGCAGTATTTT.

CDR3 amino acids: CASTPPLAGGNEQFF. CDR3 sequence (DNA): TGCGCCAGCACGCCACCACTAGCGGGAGGTAATGAGCAGTTCTTC. The chain carries TRBV5-1 and TRBJ2-1, with 12 bases that match TRBD2. J was trimmed by 7 bases and V by 6 bases; bases with no gene match: 8. The germline V gene has CDR1 SGHRS and CDR2 YFSETQ. This CDR3 has 15 residues.

This chain connects TRBV19 to TRBJ1-5, with D tentatively TRBD1 (6 bases). This CDR3 has 13 residues. The germline V gene has CDR1 LNHDA and CDR2 SQIVND (reference sequence). V was trimmed by 4 bases and J by 7 bases, leaving 11 bases between them. Written as DNA, the CDR3 is TGTGCCAGTAGTAAACAGGGAGGCCAGCCCCAGCATTTT. This encodes CASSKQGGQPQHF. Filled out from reference TRBV19 and TRBJ1-5, the complete variable domain reads DGGITQSPKYLFRKEGQNVTLSCEQNLNHDAMYWYRQDPGQGLRLIYYSQIVNDFQKGDIAEGYSVSREKKESFPLTVTSAQKNPTAFYLCASSKQGGQPQHFGDGTRLSIL.

The chain combines TRBV5-4 with TRBJ2-5, with 13 positions matching TRBD2. V gave up 1 base and J gave up 1 base; unmatched junction bases: 1. This CDR3 has 16 amino acids. Germline V gene lookup returns CDR1 SGHNT and CDR2 YYREEE (reference sequence). CDR3 protein: CASSLRTSGSQETQYF. CDR3 coding DNA: TGTGCCAGCAGCTTGAGGACTAGCGGGAGCCAAGAGACCCAGTACTTC.

Concerning this clone itself: Other DNA variants within this sample encode the same CDR3. The rearrangement joins TRBV28 to TRBJ2-7, with D tentatively TRBD1 (5 bases). CDR3 size: 13 residues. Germline CDR1 is MDHEN and CDR2 is SYDVKM. V lost 6 bases and J 2 bases, leaving 11 bases between the germline ends. CDR3 residues: CASRPGLAYEQYF. CDR3 DNA: TGTGCCAGCAGACCAGGGTTAGCCTACGAGCAGTACTTC. The variable domain in full, completed from reference TRBV28 and TRBJ2-7, reads DVKVTQSSRYLVKRTGEKVFLECVQDMDHENMFWYRQDPGLGLRLIYFSYDVKMKEKGDIPEGYSVSREKKERFSLILESASTNQTSMYLCASRPGLAYEQYFGPGTRLTVT.

V and J are TRBV6-5 and TRBJ2-7; D is undetermined. Trimming removed 8 bases from V and 4 bases from J, with 18 bases in between. The CDR3 has 14 residues. Germline lookup yields CDR1 MNHEY and CDR2 SVGAGI. The CDR3 nucleotides read TGTGCCAGCGGGTTACAACCCAACGCATACGAGCAGTACTTC. Its translation is CASGLQPNAYEQYF.

The genes are TRBV27 and TRBJ2-3; D not resolved. This CDR3 has 14 residues. Per the germline V gene, CDR1 is MNHEY and CDR2 is SMNVEV (reference sequence). V was pared by 8 bases and J by 2 bases, with 14 bases between. The CDR3 sequence is CASGRGRFTDTQYF. In DNA form, the CDR3 reads TGTGCCAGCGGCAGAGGCAGGTTCACAGATACGCAGTATTTT.

The chain combines TRBV5-1 with TRBJ2-7, with D possibly being TRBD2 (7 bases). Trimming removed 4 bases from V and 3 bases from J, with 20 bases in between. The germline gives CDR1 SGHRS, CDR2 YFSETQ. This CDR3 spans 16 amino acids. The CDR3 here is CASSRDFGGRGYEQYF. CDR3 sequence (DNA): TGCGCCAGCAGCCGGGACTTCGGGGGGCGGGGCTACGAGCAGTACTTC.

The rearrangement joins TRBV5-1 to TRBJ2-1; the match to TRBD2 covers 10 bases. Germline CDR1 reads SGHRS; CDR2 reads YFSETQ. After removal of 0 bases from V and 9 bases from J, the junction contained 3 bases not matched to a gene. CDR3 size: 14 residues. CDR3 loop: CASSLAGLALEQFF. The CDR3, as DNA: TGCGCCAGCAGCTTGGCGGGACTAGCGCTTGAGCAGTTCTTC.

V and J are TRBV6-1 and TRBJ1-2; no clear D. Trimming took off 6 bases at V and 2 bases at J, with 4 bases between the two ends. CDR1 MNHNS and CDR2 SASEGT come from the germline V gene. This CDR3 has 11 residues. Here the CDR3 reads CASRQNYGYTF. The CDR3 nucleotides read TGTGCCAGCAGGCAGAACTATGGCTACACCTTC.

The sample holds one count of this clone. The chain uses TRBV5-1 and TRBJ2-7, with D possibly matching TRBD2 (5 bases). Germline V gene data show CDR1 as SGHRS and CDR2 as YFSETQ. V lost 0 bases and J 1 base, leaving 14 bases between the germline ends. The CDR3 is made up of 16 amino acids. The CDR3 DNA is TGCGCCAGCAGCTTGGGGACTCCACTCGGGTCCTACGAGCAGTACTTC. Encoded protein: CASSLGTPLGSYEQYF.